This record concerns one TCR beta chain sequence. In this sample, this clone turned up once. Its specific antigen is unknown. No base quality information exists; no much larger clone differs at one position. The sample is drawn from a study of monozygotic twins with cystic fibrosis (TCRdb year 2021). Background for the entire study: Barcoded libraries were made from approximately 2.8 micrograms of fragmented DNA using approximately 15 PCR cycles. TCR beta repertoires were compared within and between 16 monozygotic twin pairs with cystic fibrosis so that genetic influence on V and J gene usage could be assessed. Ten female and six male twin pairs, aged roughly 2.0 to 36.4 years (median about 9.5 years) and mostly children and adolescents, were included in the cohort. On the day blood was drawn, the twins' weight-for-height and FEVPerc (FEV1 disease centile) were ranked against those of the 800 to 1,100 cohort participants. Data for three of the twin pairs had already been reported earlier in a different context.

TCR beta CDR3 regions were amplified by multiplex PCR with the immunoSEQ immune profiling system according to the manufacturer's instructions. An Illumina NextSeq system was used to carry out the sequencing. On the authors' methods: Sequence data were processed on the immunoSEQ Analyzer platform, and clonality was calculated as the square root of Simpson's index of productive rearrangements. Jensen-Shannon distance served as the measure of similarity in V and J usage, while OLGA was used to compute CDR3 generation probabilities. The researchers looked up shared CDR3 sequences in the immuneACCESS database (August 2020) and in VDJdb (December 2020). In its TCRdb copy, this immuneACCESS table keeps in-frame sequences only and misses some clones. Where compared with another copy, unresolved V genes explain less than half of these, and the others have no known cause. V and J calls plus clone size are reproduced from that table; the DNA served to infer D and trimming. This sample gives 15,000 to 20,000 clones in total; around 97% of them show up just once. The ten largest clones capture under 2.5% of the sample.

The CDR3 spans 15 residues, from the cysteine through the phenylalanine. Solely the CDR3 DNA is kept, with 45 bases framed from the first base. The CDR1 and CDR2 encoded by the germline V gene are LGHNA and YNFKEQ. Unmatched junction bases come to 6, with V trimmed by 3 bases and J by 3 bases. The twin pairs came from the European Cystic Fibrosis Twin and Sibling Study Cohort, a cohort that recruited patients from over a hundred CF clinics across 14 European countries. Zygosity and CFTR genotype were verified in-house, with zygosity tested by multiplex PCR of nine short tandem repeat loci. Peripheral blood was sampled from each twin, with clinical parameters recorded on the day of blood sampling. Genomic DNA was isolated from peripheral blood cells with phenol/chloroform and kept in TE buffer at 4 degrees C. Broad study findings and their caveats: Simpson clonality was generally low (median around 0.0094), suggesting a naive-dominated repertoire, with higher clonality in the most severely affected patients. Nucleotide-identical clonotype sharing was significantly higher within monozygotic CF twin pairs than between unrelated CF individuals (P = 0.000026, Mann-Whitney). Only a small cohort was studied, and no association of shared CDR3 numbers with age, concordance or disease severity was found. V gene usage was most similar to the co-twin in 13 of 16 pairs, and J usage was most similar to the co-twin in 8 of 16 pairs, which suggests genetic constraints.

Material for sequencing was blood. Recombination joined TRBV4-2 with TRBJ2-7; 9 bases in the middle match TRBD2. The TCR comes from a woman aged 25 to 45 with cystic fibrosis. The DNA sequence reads TGTGCCAGCAGCCAGGGATTAGCGGGGGTCTACGAGCAGTACTTC. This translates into CASSQGLAGVYEQYF.